This T cell receptor (beta chain) was sequenced for a study of cytomegalovirus exposure and HLA in healthy donors. In germline, CDR1 is KGHSH, CDR2 LQKENI. The CDR3 extends over 15 amino acids. V was trimmed by 3 bases and J by 5 bases, leaving 16 bases between them. Samples came from healthy bone marrow donors. This clone was counted a few times. Its antigen is still unknown. It was with 60 Vbeta and 13 Jbeta primers that the PCR ran. Measured with immunoSEQ multiplex PCR; TCRdb has only the in-frame clones, and not every one. The sample gives about 100,000 clones, roughly 75% of which show up once; approximately 0.83% is in the top ten. Whole-study findings and limits: In presence/absence analyses, roughly uniform sequencing depth across donors was assumed. The study recorded 150 to 200 TCR beta chains that were cytomegalovirus-associated. Most CMV-associated TCR beta chains appeared HLA-restricted in a later analysis.

The V and J genes are TRBV18 and TRBJ1-2; no firm D call. Sequencing was done on a sample of PBMCs. The receptor comes from a woman aged 55-69 years in good health and CMV-seronegative. As DNA, the CDR3 is TGTGCCAGCTCACCGGAGACGCAGCTCTTTTATGGCTACACCTTC. Its translation: CASSPETQLFYGYTF.